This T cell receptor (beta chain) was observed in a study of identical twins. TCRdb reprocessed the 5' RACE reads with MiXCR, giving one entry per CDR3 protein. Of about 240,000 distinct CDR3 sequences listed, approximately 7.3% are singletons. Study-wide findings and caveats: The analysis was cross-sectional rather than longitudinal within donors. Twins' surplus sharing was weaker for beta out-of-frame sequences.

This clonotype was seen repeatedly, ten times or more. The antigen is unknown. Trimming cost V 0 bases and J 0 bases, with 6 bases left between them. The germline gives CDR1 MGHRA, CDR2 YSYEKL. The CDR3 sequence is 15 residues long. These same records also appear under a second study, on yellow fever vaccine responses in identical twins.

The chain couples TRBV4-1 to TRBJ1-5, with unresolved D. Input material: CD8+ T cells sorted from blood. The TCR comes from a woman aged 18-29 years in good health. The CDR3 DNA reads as TGCGCCAGCAGCCAAGAGGATCATAGCAATCAGCCCCAGCATTTT. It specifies CASSQEDHSNQPQHF.